The 31 T cell receptor beta chains listed next were all sequenced from one sample in a study of blood T cell repertoires in COVID-19. Profiling relied on immunoSEQ multiplex PCR, and the TCRdb table lists in-frame clones only, not all of them. The sample has over 45,000 clones, roughly 87% seen once. Sequencing input: peripheral blood. These receptors originate from a man between 35 and 55 years old with COVID-19, enrolled during active disease.

The chain uses TRBV10-2 and TRBJ2-4, with a weak D call TRBD1 (6 bases). The V end was cut by 0 bases, the J end by 1 base, with 13 bases between. The CDR3 covers 17 residues. Germline V lookup: CDR1 WSHSY, CDR2 SAAADI. The CDR3 loop is CASSESLGAGAKNIQYF. CDR3 coding DNA: TGCGCCAGCAGTGAGTCGTTGGGGGCAGGGGCCAAAAACATTCAGTACTTC.

The V and J genes are TRBV12-3 or TRBV12-4 and TRBJ2-7; 7 bases match TRBD2. The V gene end was trimmed by 1 base and the J gene end by 7 bases; junction bases not matched to a gene: 4. This CDR3 region has 13 residues. The CDR3 nucleotides read TGTGCCAGCAGTTTAGGGGGGGGTCAAGAGCAGTACTTC. Protein sequence: CASSLGGGQEQYF.

The chain joins TRBV5-1 to TRBJ2-4, with D possibly being TRBD2 (5 bases). This CDR3 has 16 residues. CDR1 is SGHRS and CDR2 is YFSETQ in the germline V gene. V lost 0 bases and J 4 bases, leaving 14 bases between the germline ends. The CDR3 spells CASSLGPESGKNIQYF. DNA for the CDR3: TGCGCCAGCAGCTTGGGTCCGGAGTCGGGAAAAAACATTCAGTACTTC.

The chain uses TRBV10-1 and TRBJ2-3, with 10 bases that match TRBD2. Germline CDR1 WNHNN, CDR2 SYGVQD (reference sequence). The V gene end was trimmed by 0 bases and the J gene end by 3 bases; junction bases not matched to a gene: 6. The CDR3 spans 17 residues. The CDR3 region is CASSESMGLASTDTQYF. The CDR3 nucleotides are TGCGCCAGCAGTGAGTCGATGGGACTAGCGTCGACAGATACGCAGTATTTT.

This rearrangement joins TRBV15 to TRBJ1-4; D not resolved. The CDR3 loop spans 18 amino acids. The germline gives CDR1 LNHNV, CDR2 YYDKDF (reference sequence). V lost 3 bases to trimming and J lost 6 bases, with 23 bases between them. CDR3 in DNA: TGTGCCACCAGCAGCGGTTGGATTAAGGTGCGGACTGATGAAAAACTGTTTTTT. Encoded protein: CATSSGWIKVRTDEKLFF.

The chain recombines TRBV9 with TRBJ2-7; a possible D gene is TRBD2 (5 bases). This CDR3 region has 16 residues. Germline CDR1 is SGDLS and CDR2 is YYNGEE. Trimming removed 0 bases at V and 2 bases at J, with 15 bases between. The CDR3 coding sequence is TGTGCCAGCAGCGTAGGACTGAGCAGCGGCCCCTACGAGCAGTACTTC. Encoded protein: CASSVGLSSGPYEQYF.

V usage is TRBV19 and J usage is TRBJ2-3; tentative D call: TRBD2 (6 bases). V lost 7 bases and J 3 bases, leaving 8 bases between the germline ends. From germline, CDR1 is LNHDA and CDR2 SQIVND (reference sequence). The CDR3 loop spans 12 amino acids. CDR3 DNA: TGTGCCAGTACGGAGGGAACAGATACGCAGTATTTT. Translated: CASTEGTDTQYF.

The chain has TRBV21-1 and TRBJ2-3; the D segment call TRBD1 is taken from the table without a DNA check. TRBV21-1 corresponds to a pseudogene. The length of the CDR3 is 16 residues. The CDR3 nucleotides are TGTGCCAGCAGCAAAGAACAGGGGAAGTACTCAGATACGCAGTATTTT. Its protein product is CASSKEQGKYSDTQYF.

This chain links TRBV4-2 with TRBJ1-2, with 7 bases that match TRBD1. There are 15 residues in the CDR3. CDR1 LGHNA and CDR2 YNFKEQ come from the germline V gene. V lost 4 bases and J lost 4; bases outside the gene matches: 9. The CDR3 sequence: CASSPSGQGGYGYTF. The CDR3 DNA reads as TGTGCCAGCAGCCCGAGTGGTCAGGGGGGCTATGGCTACACCTTC.

The chain's CDR3 is CASSPHGTVNEKLFF. In DNA, the CDR3 is TGCGCCAGCAGCCCCCACGGGACTGTGAATGAAAAACTGTTTTTT. The gene calls are TRBV4-1 and TRBJ1-4, with a possible D match to TRBD1 (5 bases). The ends were cut back, 4 bases at V and 5 bases at J, with 14 bases in the middle. The CDR3 is 15 amino acids. Per the germline V gene, CDR1 is MGHRA and CDR2 is YSYEKL.

This chain joins TRBV19 and TRBJ2-7, with 12 positions matching TRBD2. The germline V gene has CDR1 LNHDA and CDR2 SQIVND (reference sequence). V gave up 4 bases and J gave up 2 bases; unmatched junction bases: 3. The CDR3 contains 15 residues. The CDR3 protein is CASSTGLAGPYEQYF. The CDR3 coding sequence is TGTGCCAGTAGTACCGGACTAGCGGGGCCCTACGAGCAGTACTTC.

The chain carries TRBV18 and TRBJ2-3; no clear D. Trimming took off 5 bases at V and 3 bases at J, with 3 bases between the two ends. CDR1 is KGHSH, CDR2 LQKENI, per germline. This CDR3 region has 11 residues. The CDR3 bases are TGTGCCAGCTCAGTAACAGATACGCAGTATTTT. Translating gives CASSVTDTQYF.

This clone has a handful of counts. CDR3 amino acids: CASSSGTEPYGYTF. As DNA, the CDR3 is TGTGCCAGCAGCTCAGGGACAGAGCCTTATGGCTACACCTTC. This sequence joins TRBV5-4 and TRBJ1-2; 7 bases line up with TRBD1. Germline values: CDR1 SGHNT, CDR2 YYREEE (reference sequence). The ends lost 3 bases at V and 5 bases at J; junction bases unmatched: 7. The CDR3 sequence is 14 residues long.

J is TRBJ1-2 and V is TRBV6-1; D not resolved. This CDR3 contains 15 residues. Germline V gives CDR1 MNHNS, CDR2 SASEGT. Trimming stripped 3 bases from V and 0 bases from J, with 11 bases between. CDR3: CASSDRGVANYGYTF. The CDR3 DNA follows: TGTGCCAGCAGTGACCGGGGAGTAGCTAACTATGGCTACACCTTC.

V usage is TRBV2 and J usage is TRBJ2-1, with 9 bases that match TRBD2. V trimming: 3 bases; J trimming: 0 bases; junction bases outside the gene matches: 0. Germline V gives CDR1 SNHLY, CDR2 FYNNEI. The CDR3 runs 15 residues. The CDR3 spells CASSDSGSSYNEQFF. CDR3 bases: TGTGCCAGCAGTGATAGCGGGAGCTCCTACAATGAGCAGTTCTTC.

The chain couples TRBV2 to TRBJ2-7; no clear D gene. The CDR3 spans 15 residues. The germline gives CDR1 SNHLY, CDR2 FYNNEI. V was shortened by 1 base and J by 0 bases, with 10 bases between the two germline ends. Here the CDR3 reads CASSEGPGISYEQYF. The CDR3 nucleotides are TGTGCCAGCAGTGAAGGGCCAGGAATCTCCTACGAGCAGTACTTC.

J is TRBJ2-2 and V is TRBV6-1, with 10 bases identical to TRBD2. From germline, CDR1 is MNHNS and CDR2 SASEGT. Trimming removed 2 bases from V and 3 bases from J; junction bases left unmatched: 3. The CDR3 extends over 16 amino acids. The CDR3 spells CASSESLAGHTGELFF. Here the CDR3 DNA reads TGTGCCAGCAGTGAATCACTAGCGGGACACACCGGGGAGCTGTTTTTT.

In this sample, this clone turned up once. This rearrangement joins TRBV19 to TRBJ1-5; 12 nucleotides line up with TRBD1. V was pared by 5 bases and J by 5 bases, with 1 base of the junction left unmatched. This CDR3 contains 14 residues. The V gene's germline CDR1 is LNHDA and CDR2 SQIVND (reference sequence). DNA of the CDR3: TGTGCCAGTAGTGGGACAGGGGGCGATCAGCCCCAGCATTTT. Its translation is CASSGTGGDQPQHF.

The chain has TRBV28 and TRBJ2-7; TRBD1 matches at 8 bases. This CDR3 has 15 residues. The V gene's germline CDR1 is MDHEN and CDR2 SYDVKM. Trimming took 5 bases from V and 5 from J; bases not matched to a gene: 11. CDR3 in amino acids: CASSLLRGRLHEQYF. The CDR3 DNA reads TGTGCCAGCAGTCTACTCAGGGGGCGTCTTCACGAGCAGTACTTC.

The gene calls are TRBV11-2 and TRBJ1-2; 9 bases line up with TRBD1. The V gene end was trimmed by 3 bases and the J gene end by 4 bases; junction bases not matched to a gene: 0. Germline V gene data show CDR1 as SGHAT and CDR2 as FQNNGV. The CDR3 consists of 13 residues. Written as DNA, the CDR3 is TGTGCCAGCAGCTTGGGACAGGGCTATGGCTACACCTTC. It specifies CASSLGQGYGYTF.

The genes are TRBV5-5 and TRBJ1-5, with D perhaps matching TRBD1 (5 bases). Per germline, CDR1 SGHKS and CDR2 YYEKEE (reference sequence). Trimming removed 2 bases from V and 7 bases from J, with 16 bases in between. The CDR3 runs 15 residues. The CDR3 nucleotides read TGTGCCAGCAGCTTCGGACACCAGGTTGGACAGCCCCAGCATTTT. It specifies CASSFGHQVGQPQHF. The full variable domain, in which reference TRBV5-5 and TRBJ1-5 provide the parts outside the CDR3, is DAGVTQSPTHLIKTRGQQVTLRCSPISGHKSVSWYQQVLGQGPQFIFQYYEKEERGRGNFPDRFSARQFPNYSSELNVNALLLGDSALYLCASSFGHQVGQPQHFGDGTRLSIL.

The chain couples TRBV2 to TRBJ2-1, with 10 bases fitting TRBD1. The length of the CDR3 is 17 residues. Germline CDR1 SNHLY, CDR2 FYNNEI. V was clipped by 6 bases and J by 6 bases; unmatched bases: 14. The CDR3 sequence is CASRPGQGKKAANEQFF. The CDR3 region has the DNA TGTGCCAGCAGGCCGGGACAGGGGAAAAAAGCGGCCAATGAGCAGTTCTTC.

The chain joins TRBV28 to TRBJ2-7; the match to TRBD1 covers 8 bases. Germline trimming cut 4 bases from V and 4 bases from J; bases unmatched to any gene: 12. The CDR3 length is 16 residues. Germline loops: CDR1 MDHEN, CDR2 SYDVKM. The CDR3: CASSSPRTGNWYEQYF. CDR3 nucleotide sequence: TGTGCCAGCAGTTCACCCCGGACAGGGAATTGGTACGAGCAGTACTTC.

This chain links TRBV4-1 with TRBJ2-7, with a weak D call TRBD1 (6 bases). Germline V gene data show CDR1 as MGHRA and CDR2 as YSYEKL. The CDR3 extends over 17 amino acids. Between the trimmed V and J ends, which lost 2 bases and 0 bases, there was a span of 17 bases. The CDR3 nucleotides read TGCGCCAGCAGCCAACCAACTACAGGGCTTAGCTCCTACGAGCAGTACTTC. Amino acid sequence: CASSQPTTGLSSYEQYF.

The gene calls are TRBV14 and TRBJ2-1; TRBD1 matches 8 bases. The junction had 6 bases not matched to a gene; V was cut back by 1 base and J by 1 base. CDR1 is SGHDN and CDR2 is FVKESK in the germline V gene. This CDR3 region has 17 residues. CDR3 bases: TGTGCCAGCAGCCAAGTGCCAGGGGGCTTATCCTACAATGAGCAGTTCTTC. It specifies CASSQVPGGLSYNEQFF.

The V call is TRBV10-2, the J call TRBJ2-7; a weak D match, TRBD2 (6 bases). Germline V CDR1 and CDR2: WSHSY, SAAADI. The CDR3 has 16 amino acids. V lost 6 bases and J 3 bases, leaving 21 bases between the germline ends. The CDR3, as DNA: TGCGCCAGCAGCTCGGGGAGAATGGGCGGGAACTACGAGCAGTACTTC. This translates into CASSSGRMGGNYEQYF.

This clone showed up just once. The CDR3 nucleotides read TGTGCCAGCAGCTCGGGAAACAGGGCCACAGATACGCAGTATTTT. Translation gives CASSSGNRATDTQYF. The gene calls are TRBV5-6 and TRBJ2-3, with D perhaps TRBD1 (6 bases). Trimming took off 3 bases at V and 2 bases at J, with 13 bases between the two ends. The germline V gene encodes CDR1 SGHDT and CDR2 YYEEEE. The CDR3 length is 15 residues.

This chain joins TRBV7-9 and TRBJ1-3; the D is unclear. This CDR3 has 16 amino acids. Between the trimmed V and J ends, which lost 6 bases and 1 base, there was a span of 16 bases. CDR1 SEHNR and CDR2 FQNEAQ come from the germline V gene (reference sequence). The CDR3 spells CASRLAPGGSGNTIYF. Here the CDR3 DNA reads TGTGCCAGCAGACTAGCCCCCGGAGGTTCTGGAAACACCATATATTTT.

The V and J genes are TRBV5-6 and TRBJ2-7; a weak D match, TRBD1 (5 bases). The V end was cut by 2 bases, the J end by 1 base, with 13 bases between. Looked up from germline, CDR1 is SGHDT and CDR2 is YYEEEE. CDR3 length: 15 amino acids. This CDR3 reads CASSLLAGKSYEQYF. CDR3 nucleotides: TGTGCCAGCAGCTTATTGGCAGGGAAATCCTACGAGCAGTACTTC.

The chain carries TRBV19 and TRBJ2-7, with a tentative D call TRBD1 (5 bases). In germline, CDR1 is LNHDA, CDR2 SQIVND (reference sequence). V lost 3 bases to trimming and J lost 2 bases, with 8 bases between them. The CDR3 is 13 amino acids. CDR3 region: CASSITDTYEQYF. CDR3 bases: TGTGCCAGTAGTATTACGGACACCTACGAGCAGTACTTC.

V gene TRBV13 combines with J gene TRBJ2-5, with 8 nucleotides matching TRBD2. Germline-derived CDR1 and CDR2 are PRHDT and FYEKMQ (reference sequence). The length of the CDR3 is 15 residues. V trimming: 4 bases; J trimming: 2 bases; junction bases outside the gene matches: 6. The CDR3 sequence is CASSSRTSPQETQYF. CDR3 DNA: TGTGCCAGCAGCTCAAGGACTAGCCCTCAAGAGACCCAGTACTTC. Drawing the rest from reference TRBV13 and TRBJ2-5, the complete variable domain is AAGVIQSPRHLIKEKRETATLKCYPIPRHDTVYWYQQGPGQDPQFLISFYEKMQSDKGSIPDRFSAQQFSDYHSELNMSSLELGDSALYFCASSSRTSPQETQYFGPGTRLLVL.